This T cell receptor beta chain appears in the sequencing data of a study of low-dose radiotherapy and immunotherapy resistance in tumors. Study overall: Each patient was administered nivolumab intravenously at 240 mg, which was a flat dose, every two weeks, along with intravenous ipilimumab at 1 mg/kg every six weeks. It was every two weeks, one day before radiation and immunotherapy, that intravenous cyclophosphamide 200 mg/m2 was given. Each patient took aspirin at a dose of 300 mg by mouth once daily over the course of four cycles, with dosing beginning on cycle 1 day 1.

The time point denotes: before trial treatment. Low-dose radiotherapy and low-dose cyclophosphamide, together with aspirin, ipilimumab and nivolumab, were given to donors. Gene-specific TRAV and TRBV primers were used for first-strand cDNA, covering alpha and beta chains. TCRs were put through around 20 PCR cycles of amplification with Phusion. A constant-region primer and the V-primer adapter served as the primer pair. Each CDR3 protein gets one entry after TCRdb re-called the reads with MiXCR. The profile shows about 39,000 distinct CDR3 sequences, 30% to 35% of them singletons. The CDR3 consists of 16 residues. V lost 4 bases to trimming and J lost 8 bases; unmatched junction nucleotides: 13. Germline V gene data show CDR1 as LNHNV and CDR2 as YYDKDF (reference sequence).

The specimen was PBMCs, collected before treatment. The TCR originated in a male donor with gallbladder cancer. The rearrangement links TRBV15 to TRBJ2-1, with 8 positions matching TRBD1. Here the CDR3 reads CATSTPRGQGRHEQFF. Here the CDR3 DNA reads TGTGCCACCAGCACACCGAGAGGACAGGGTCGTCATGAGCAGTTCTTC. The full variable domain, rest sourced from reference TRBV15 and TRBJ2-1, is DAMVIQNPRYQVTQFGKPVTLSCSQTLNHNVMYWYQQKSSQAPKLLFHYYDKDFNNEADTPDNFQSRRPNTSFCFLDIRSPGLGDTAMYLCATSTPRGQGRHEQFFGPGTRLTVL.